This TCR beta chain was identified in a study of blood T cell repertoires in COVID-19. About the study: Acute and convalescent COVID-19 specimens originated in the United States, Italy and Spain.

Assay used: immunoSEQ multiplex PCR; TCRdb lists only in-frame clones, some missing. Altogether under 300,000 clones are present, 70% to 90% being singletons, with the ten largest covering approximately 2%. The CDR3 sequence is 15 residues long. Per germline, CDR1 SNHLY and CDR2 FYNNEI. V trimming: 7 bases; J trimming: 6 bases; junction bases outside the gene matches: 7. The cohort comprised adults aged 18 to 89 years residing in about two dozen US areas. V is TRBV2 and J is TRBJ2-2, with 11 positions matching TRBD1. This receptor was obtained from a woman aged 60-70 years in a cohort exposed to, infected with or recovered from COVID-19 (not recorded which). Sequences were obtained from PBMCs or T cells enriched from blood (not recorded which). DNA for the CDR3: TGTGCCAGCACCGAGGAGGGACAGGGGGCCGGGGAGCTGTTTTTT. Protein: CASTEEGQGAGELFF. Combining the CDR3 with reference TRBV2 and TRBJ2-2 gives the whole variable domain EPEVTQTPSHQVTQMGQEVILRCVPISNHLYFYWYRQILGQKVEFLVSFYNNEISEKSEIFDDQFSVERPDGSNFTLKIRSTKLEDSAMYFCASTEEGQGAGELFFGEGSRLTVL.